The 11 T cell receptor beta chains reported below all come from one sample, sequenced in a study of vaccination effects on CD4 cells after COVID-19 (dated 2022 in TCRdb). The library was generated by the immunoSEQ multiplex PCR assay. TCRdb retrieved this table from immuneACCESS and kept in-frame rearrangements only. Not all clones are present; in checked studies, unresolved V genes account for under half, and no reason is known for the remainder. This sample holds fewer than 85,000 clones; roughly 79% were observed only once. Clones ranked in the top ten supply around 0.9% of the sample. Their specific antigens are unknown. In the ViraFEST assay, PBMC were stimulated with viral peptide pools, and TCR sequencing was then used to find antigen-specific CD4+ T cell clonotypes based on their expansion. After about 9 days of culture, CD4+ T cells were isolated with the EasySep CD4+ T cell isolation kit. Each participant got two doses of an mRNA SARS-CoV-2 vaccine, either BNT162b2 or mRNA-1273.

The material sequenced was CD4+ T cells from PBMCs cultured with HCoV-OC43 spike peptides, taken after COVID-19 vaccination. This specimen's cell subset or site label, interpreted: HCoV-OC43 spike overlapping peptide pool stimulation. These receptors all stem from a human donor who received a COVID-19 vaccine.

The J gene is TRBJ1-2, the V gene TRBV12-3 or TRBV12-4; D call uncertain. This CDR3 contains 13 residues. Trimming pared 3 bases from V and 8 bases from J, leaving 13 bases between. CDR3 amino acids: CASSFKERRGYTF. CDR3 DNA: TGTGCCAGCAGTTTTAAGGAAAGACGGGGCTACACCTTC.

The chain joins TRBV2 to TRBJ2-3; 10 nucleotides match TRBD1. Germline CDR1 SNHLY, CDR2 FYNNEI. The V segment lost 6 bases and the J segment 4 bases; nucleotides outside the gene matches: 7. CDR3 size: 15 residues. CDR3 protein: CASRPRTGGADTQYF. The DNA of the CDR3 is TGTGCCAGCAGGCCGAGGACAGGGGGAGCAGATACGCAGTATTTT.

This clone was observed a few times. This sequence joins TRBV7-9 and TRBJ2-2, with D possibly called TRBD1 or TRBD2 (6 bases each). The CDR3 has 16 amino acids. Trimming removed 5 bases from V and 8 bases from J, with 21 bases in between. CDR1 SEHNR and CDR2 FQNEAQ come from the germline V gene (reference sequence). The CDR3 DNA reads as TGTGCCAGCAGCCCCGGGGGCGGGGCCTCACCGGGGGAGCTGTTTTTT. It yields the protein CASSPGGGASPGELFF.

V gene TRBV7-2 combines with J gene TRBJ1-2; D is uncertain. This CDR3 contains 13 residues. V lost 3 bases, J lost 4 bases, and 9 bases lay in between. Germline values: CDR1 SGHTA, CDR2 FQGNSA. The CDR3 nucleotides are TGTGCCAGCAGCTTCGGCGGATCCTATGGCTACACCTTC. This sequence encodes CASSFGGSYGYTF. The full variable domain, with the rest looked up from reference TRBV7-2 and TRBJ1-2, is GAGVSQSPSNKVTEKGKDVELRCDPISGHTALYWYRQSLGQGLEFLIYFQGNSAPDKSGLPSDRFSAERTGGSVSTLTIQRTQQEDSAVYLCASSFGGSYGYTFGSGTRLTVV.

V is TRBV14 and J is TRBJ2-2; D may be TRBD1 or TRBD2 (5 bases each). CDR3 length: 14 amino acids. V lost 4 bases to trimming and J lost 6 bases, with 12 bases between them. Germline CDR1 reads SGHDN; CDR2 reads FVKESK. This CDR3 is CASSLSRGAGELFF. The CDR3 bases are TGTGCCAGCAGCCTGTCTAGGGGAGCCGGGGAGCTGTTTTTT.

This chain links TRBV27 with TRBJ2-5; possibly TRBD1 or TRBD2 for D (5 bases each). The CDR3 contains 18 residues. CDR1 MNHEY and CDR2 SMNVEV come from the germline V gene (reference sequence). V gave up 5 bases and J gave up 5 bases, with 27 bases separating them. Here the CDR3 reads CASSPMTMSGSSGETQYF. The CDR3 DNA follows: TGTGCCAGCAGTCCGATGACTATGAGCGGAAGTTCAGGGGAGACCCAGTACTTC.

V usage is TRBV12-3 or TRBV12-4 and J usage is TRBJ1-2; D is unclear. The length of the CDR3 is 12 residues. Trimming took off 5 bases at V and 4 bases at J, with 8 bases between the two ends. CDR3 sequence: CASSPSSYGYTF. CDR3 DNA sequence: TGTGCCAGCAGTCCAAGCTCCTATGGCTACACCTTC.

The chain carries TRBV6-5 and TRBJ2-7; either TRBD1 or TRBD2 may fit D (6 bases each). Per germline, CDR1 MNHEY and CDR2 SVGAGI. V shed 7 bases and J shed 7 bases, with 20 bases lying between them. The CDR3 is made up of 14 amino acids. The DNA of the CDR3 is TGTGCCAGCAAGACAGGTGGAGGGGAAAGAGAGCAGTACGTC. Protein: CASKTGGGEREQYV.

This clone turned up a few times. This sequence joins TRBV20-1 and TRBJ2-2, with D unclear. Germline V gives CDR1 DFQATT, CDR2 SNEGSKA (reference sequence). V shed 6 bases and J shed 1 base, with 3 bases lying between them. This CDR3 comprises 11 residues. The CDR3 protein is CSARNTGELFF. For the CDR3, the DNA is TGCAGTGCCCGGAACACCGGGGAGCTGTTTTTT.

This sequence joins TRBV3-1 (or the pseudogene TRBV3-2) and TRBJ2-5; D is unclear. Germline assignment: CDR1 LGHDT and CDR2 YNNKEL (reference sequence). CDR3 length: 11 amino acids. V lost 4 bases, J lost 4 bases, and 4 bases lay in between. In nucleotides, the CDR3 is TGTGCCAGCAGCCGGGCAGAGACCCAGTACTTC. It is translated as CASSRAETQYF.

The chain uses TRBV3-1 (or the pseudogene TRBV3-2) and TRBJ2-5; D may be TRBD2 (5 bases). The CDR3 extends over 15 amino acids. The germline V gene has CDR1 LGHDT and CDR2 YNNKEL (reference sequence). Trimming left V 5 bases short and J 2 bases short, with 15 bases between. The CDR3 sequence is CASSSREAAQETQYF. The CDR3 nucleotides are TGTGCCAGCAGCTCTCGGGAAGCGGCACAAGAGACCCAGTACTTC.